Here is one TCR beta chain with its context. This record comes from a study of cytomegalovirus exposure and HLA in healthy donors. Trimming removed 2 bases at V and 3 bases at J, with 11 bases between. CDR1 and CDR2 (germline): MGHDK, SYGVNS. The CDR3 consists of 15 residues. The study ran its PCR with 60 Vbeta and 13 Jbeta primers. Here immunoSEQ multiplex PCR was the method, and the copy in TCRdb shows in-frame clones only, minus some. Here the sample spans 100,000 or so clones, 70% to 80% being singletons. The sequenced sample was PBMCs. The clonotype comes from a man aged 25 to 40 in good health and CMV-seronegative. This rearrangement joins TRBV25-1 to TRBJ1-5; possibly TRBD1 for D (5 bases). The CDR3 reads CASSEPGNINQPQHF. CDR3 DNA sequence: TGTGCCAGCAGTGAACCAGGGAATATCAATCAGCCCCAGCATTTT.